The 6 T cell receptor beta chains listed next were all sequenced from one sample in a study of identifying expanded T cells in peripheral blood (dated by TCRdb to 2018 to 2020). Libraries were built with the immunoSEQ multiplex PCR assay. The table was pulled from immuneACCESS by TCRdb, which kept in-frame rearrangements only. Such tables lose some clones; where checked, under half of the loss comes from unresolved V genes, and the rest has no known cause. The sample table holds about 89,000 clones, of which about 91% were seen once. Of the sample, over 3% falls within the top ten clones. Sequencing used blood. The source is a person between 18 and 75 years old in good health.

This clone was detected only once. A read error may produce the germline difference seen at one junction end. The genes are TRBV6-4 and TRBJ1-1; possible D gene TRBD1, 5 bases. The length of the CDR3 is 13 residues. Germline CDR1 reads MRHNA; CDR2 reads SNTAGT. The CDR3 region has the DNA TGTGCCAGCAGTGACGGGGCGAACGCTGAAGCTTTCTTT. It yields the protein CASSDGANAEAFF.

This clone was recorded only once. V and J are TRBV11-3 and TRBJ2-3; TRBD1 might be the D (6 bases). V was pared by 1 base and J by 2 bases, with 19 bases between. The CDR3 has 18 residues. CDR1 and CDR2 (germline): SGHNT, YENEEA. The CDR3 DNA is TGTGCCAGCAGCTTAGGAACTCGGGACACGCAAATCACAGATACGCAGTATTTT. Translation: CASSLGTRDTQITDTQYF.

This clone was observed a few times. The chain combines TRBV6-1 with TRBJ1-3, with D possibly matching TRBD1 (5 bases). The CDR3 totals 15 residues. The germline V gene has CDR1 MNHNS and CDR2 SASEGT. V was trimmed by 3 bases and J by 0 bases, leaving 9 bases between them. The CDR3 is CASSEGVDSGNTIYF. The CDR3 nucleotides are TGTGCCAGCAGTGAGGGGGTTGACTCTGGAAACACCATATATTTT.

The chain is built from TRBV4-1 and TRBJ1-5, with D tentatively TRBD1 (5 bases). This CDR3 is 14 amino acids long. Per germline, CDR1 MGHRA and CDR2 YSYEKL. V lost 9 bases and J 0 bases, leaving 12 bases between the germline ends. In nucleotides, the CDR3 is TGCGCCAGTACAAAGACAGATAGCAATCAGCCCCAGCATTTT. Protein product: CASTKTDSNQPQHF.

This chain joins TRBV5-1 and TRBJ2-5, with 12 bases matching TRBD2. The germline gives CDR1 SGHRS, CDR2 YFSETQ. This CDR3 is built from 15 residues. V was pared by 4 bases and J by 3 bases, with 4 bases of the junction left unmatched. The CDR3 reads CASSDLAGGEETQYF. DNA for the CDR3: TGCGCCAGCAGCGATCTAGCGGGAGGGGAAGAGACCCAGTACTTC.

This chain joins TRBV19 and TRBJ1-4; 7 bases are a match to TRBD1. V lost 7 bases to trimming and J lost 7 bases; unmatched junction nucleotides: 9. CDR3 length: 14 residues. CDR1 is LNHDA and CDR2 is SQIVND in the germline V gene (reference sequence). DNA for the CDR3: TGTGCCAGTATGGCAACAGGGGTGAGTGAAAAACTGTTTTTT. Amino acids: CASMATGVSEKLFF.